The next 14 T cell receptor beta chains were all read from a single sample in a study of blood T cells in healthy people across ages. A second about 7 to 12 cycle PCR used barcoded and J-beta primers. MiXCR, applied by TCRdb to the 5' RACE reads, yields one record per CDR3 protein. The data contain approximately 880,000 distinct CDR3 sequences, 40% to 60% of them singletons. The sample consisted of blood. Every receptor here comes from a young man in good health.

The chain joins TRBV7-2 to TRBJ2-7; 9 nucleotides align to TRBD1. The CDR3 has 14 residues. Germline lookup yields CDR1 SGHTA and CDR2 FQGNSA. With 5 bases clipped from V and 5 bases from J, the junction kept 7 bases outside the gene matches. The CDR3 here is CASSTGQGSHEQYF. The DNA of the CDR3 is TGTGCCAGCAGCACGGGACAGGGAAGTCACGAGCAGTACTTC.

DNA of the CDR3: TGTGCCACCAAACCAGGGACGGGGACGACAGATACGCAGTATTTT. This sequence encodes CATKPGTGTTDTQYF. The rearrangement joins TRBV12-3 or TRBV12-4 to TRBJ2-3; D assignment may be TRBD1 or TRBD2 (5 bases each). The V end lost 10 bases, the J end lost 3 bases, and 20 bases lay between the germline ends. The CDR3 totals 15 residues.

This clonotype was picked up a small number of times. This chain connects TRBV5-5 to TRBJ2-3; D remains ambiguous. The CDR3 sequence is 13 residues long. Germline CDR1 is SGHKS and CDR2 is YYEKEE (reference sequence). Between the trimmed V and J ends, which lost 4 bases and 5 bases, there was a span of 11 bases. CDR3 region: CASSRSWGDTQYF. The DNA of the CDR3 is TGTGCCAGCAGCCGTTCCTGGGGAGATACGCAGTATTTT.

V and J are TRBV30 and TRBJ1-5, with 7 nucleotides matching TRBD1. Germline-derived CDR1 and CDR2 are GTSNPN and SVGIG (reference sequence). The junction had 12 bases not matched to a gene; V was cut back by 7 bases and J by 3 bases. The CDR3 runs 15 residues. In nucleotides, the CDR3 is TGTGCCTTCGGGATCACAGGGGCTCTCAATCAGCCCCAGCATTTT. Amino acid sequence: CAFGITGALNQPQHF.

With respect to this clonotype: One end of the junction varies from germline; a read error may be responsible. The V gene is TRBV13, the J gene TRBJ1-1, with 7 bases identical to TRBD1. The CDR3 consists of 13 residues. CDR1 is PRHDT, CDR2 FYEKMQ, per germline (reference sequence). The CDR3 region has the DNA TGTGCCAGCAGCGCAACAGGGGACACTGAACCTTTCTTT. Encoded protein: CASSATGDTEPFF. Full variable domain (outside the CDR3, taken from reference TRBV13 and TRBJ1-1): AAGVIQSPRHLIKEKRETATLKCYPIPRHDTVYWYQQGPGQDPQFLISFYEKMQSDKGSIPDRFSAQQFSDYHSELNMSSLELGDSALYFCASSATGDTEPFFGQGTRLTVV.

This clonotype came up a few times. V gene TRBV29-1 combines with J gene TRBJ2-7; D is possibly TRBD1 or TRBD2 (6 bases each). There are 13 residues in the CDR3. V was pared by 3 bases and J by 2 bases, with 11 bases between. CDR1 is SQVTM and CDR2 is ANQGSEA in the germline V gene. The CDR3 coding sequence is TGCAGCGTTGACGGGGGCCCTCCCTACGAGCAGTACTTC. Its translation is CSVDGGPPYEQYF.

The rearrangement uses TRBV3-1 and TRBJ2-1; D not resolved. The CDR3 spans 13 residues. Germline-derived CDR1 and CDR2 are LGHDT and YNNKEL (reference sequence). Deletions cut 0 bases from V and 6 bases from J, with 6 bases between. The CDR3 nucleotides read TGTGCCAGCAGCCAAGATCAGGTCAATGAGCAGTTCTTC. Residues: CASSQDQVNEQFF.

This clonotype has a handful of counts. V usage is TRBV14 and J usage is TRBJ2-1; the D gene is possibly TRBD1 (6 bases). CDR3 length equals 13 residues. The germline CDR1 and CDR2 sequences are SGHDN and FVKESK. Trimming left V 0 bases short and J 10 bases short, with 10 bases between. CDR3 in amino acids: CASSQEGAWEQFF. For the CDR3, the DNA is TGTGCCAGCAGCCAAGAGGGGGCCTGGGAGCAGTTCTTC. Combining the CDR3 with reference TRBV14 and TRBJ2-1 gives the whole variable domain EAGVTQFPSHSVIEKGQTVTLRCDPISGHDNLYWYRRVMGKEIKFLLHFVKESKQDESGMPNNRFLAERTGGTYSTLKVQPAELEDSGVYFCASSQEGAWEQFFGPGTRLTVL.

The sample holds a few counts of this clonotype. The J gene is TRBJ2-7, the V gene TRBV7-2; D might be TRBD2 (6 bases). The CDR3 loop spans 14 amino acids. Per the germline V gene, CDR1 is SGHTA and CDR2 is FQGNSA. V lost 3 bases to trimming and J lost 6 bases, with 15 bases between them. The chain's CDR3 is CASSFSGPLGEQYF. The CDR3 DNA reads TGTGCCAGCAGCTTCAGCGGGCCCCTTGGCGAGCAGTACTTC.

Only a few counts were recorded for this clonotype. This chain joins TRBV6-2 or TRBV6-3 and TRBJ1-2; 10 nucleotides align to TRBD1. Trimming removed 6 bases from V and 8 bases from J; junction bases left unmatched: 15. CDR3 length equals 16 residues. CDR1 and CDR2 from the germline V gene are MNHEY and SVGEGT. This chain's CDR3 is CASRGKPGQGQGGYTF. The CDR3 coding sequence is TGTGCCAGCAGGGGAAAACCGGGACAGGGGCAAGGCGGCTACACCTTC.

The V gene is TRBV12-3 or TRBV12-4, the J gene TRBJ2-7; D unclear. CDR3 length: 14 residues. Trimming left V 5 bases short and J 6 bases short, with 17 bases between. The CDR3 region is CASSLTPRRREQYF. CDR3 coding DNA: TGTGCCAGCAGTCTGACCCCCAGGCGTCGCGAGCAGTACTTC.

For this clonotype: A much larger clonotype is one base distant, so this may be a read error. V usage is TRBV4-1 and J usage is TRBJ2-7, with a possible D match to TRBD2 (5 bases). The CDR3 spans 16 residues. The V gene lost 0 bases and the J gene lost 7 bases, with 19 bases spanning the gap. Per germline, CDR1 MGHRA and CDR2 YSYEKL. The CDR3 region has the DNA TGCGCCAGCAGCCAAGATCCCCCCCGGAGGTCCAATGAGCAGTACTTC. Protein sequence: CASSQDPPRRSNEQYF.

This clonotype was seen a handful of times. The chain employs TRBV4-1 and TRBJ1-1, with 8 nucleotides matching TRBD1. J lost 1 base, V lost 4 bases, and 14 bases had no gene match. CDR3 length equals 18 residues. CDR1 and CDR2 (germline): MGHRA, YSYEKL. The CDR3, as DNA: TGCGCCAGCAGCCTTCGTTTTGTACAAGGGACAGGGAACACTGAAGCTTTCTTT. Translated, it gives CASSLRFVQGTGNTEAFF.

The V call is TRBV5-6, the J call TRBJ2-7; 8 nucleotides align to TRBD2. CDR1 and CDR2 from the germline V gene are SGHDT and YYEEEE. The CDR3 totals 15 residues. The J segment lost 2 bases and the V segment lost 0 bases, leaving 4 bases of the junction unmatched. The CDR3 here is CASSLDGGEAYEQYF. CDR3 in DNA: TGTGCCAGCAGCTTGGACGGGGGGGAAGCCTACGAGCAGTACTTC.